This T cell receptor (beta chain) was profiled in a study of early T cells in non-severe SARS-CoV-2 infection. Background on the study: From unsorted whole blood, bulk RNA was sequenced, and the chains remained unpaired.

TCRdb recomputed calls from the 5' RACE reads with MiXCR, one row per CDR3 protein. The sample holds about 50,000 distinct CDR3 sequences, about 10% seen once. This clonotype was seen only a few times. Sequenced: whole blood. The sequence was obtained from an adult who was a healthcare worker with PCR-confirmed SARS-CoV-2 infection or an uninfected control (not recorded which).

The CDR3 sequence: CASSYPSGGSEAFF. CDR3 in DNA: TGTGCCAGCAGTTACCCATCCGGGGGCTCCGAAGCTTTCTTT. This chain connects TRBV6-2 or TRBV6-3 to TRBJ1-1; a weak D match, TRBD1 (6 bases). Germline CDR1 MNHEY, CDR2 SVGEGT. This CDR3 comprises 14 residues. The ends were cut back, 2 bases at V and 8 bases at J, with 15 bases in the middle.